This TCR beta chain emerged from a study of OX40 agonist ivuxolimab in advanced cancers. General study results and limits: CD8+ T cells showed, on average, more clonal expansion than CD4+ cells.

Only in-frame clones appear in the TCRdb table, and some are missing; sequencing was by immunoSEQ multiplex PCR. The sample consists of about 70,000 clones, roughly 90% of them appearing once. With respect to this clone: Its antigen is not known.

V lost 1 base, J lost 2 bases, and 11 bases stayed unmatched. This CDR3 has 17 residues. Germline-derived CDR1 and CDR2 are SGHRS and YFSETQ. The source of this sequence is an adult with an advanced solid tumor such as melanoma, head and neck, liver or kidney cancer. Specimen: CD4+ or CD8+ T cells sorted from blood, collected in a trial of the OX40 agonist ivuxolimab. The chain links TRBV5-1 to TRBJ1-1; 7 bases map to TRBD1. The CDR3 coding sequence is TGCGCCAGCAGCTTGTACCCGTCCCGGGACAGTAACACTGAAGCTTTCTTT. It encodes CASSLYPSRDSNTEAFF. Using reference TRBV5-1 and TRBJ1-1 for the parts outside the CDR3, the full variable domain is KAGVTQTPRYLIKTRGQQVTLSCSPISGHRSVSWYQQTPGQGLQFLFEYFSETQRNKGNFPGRFSGRQFSNSRSEMNVSTLELGDSALYLCASSLYPSRDSNTEAFFGQGTRLTVV.